This TCR beta chain emerged from a study of tumour-infiltrating T cells in Burkitt lymphoma. Study-level findings and limits: Public clonotypes, several, appeared across numerous Burkitt lymphoma patients.

This clone was seen a few times. Its specificity is unknown. Trimming took off 3 bases at V and 4 bases at J, with 11 bases between the two ends. Germline V gene data show CDR1 as SNHLY and CDR2 as FYNNEI. The CDR3 is 14 amino acids. Assay used: immunoSEQ multiplex PCR; TCRdb lists only in-frame clones, some missing. The data show 4,500 to 5,000 clones, less than 15% seen once. The V and J genes are TRBV2 and TRBJ2-3; tentatively, D is TRBD1 (5 bases). Sample: tumor tissue. The clonotype originates from a human donor with Burkitt lymphoma. The CDR3 sequence: CASSEARASDTQYF. The CDR3, as DNA: TGTGCCAGCAGTGAGGCCAGGGCTTCAGATACGCAGTATTTT.